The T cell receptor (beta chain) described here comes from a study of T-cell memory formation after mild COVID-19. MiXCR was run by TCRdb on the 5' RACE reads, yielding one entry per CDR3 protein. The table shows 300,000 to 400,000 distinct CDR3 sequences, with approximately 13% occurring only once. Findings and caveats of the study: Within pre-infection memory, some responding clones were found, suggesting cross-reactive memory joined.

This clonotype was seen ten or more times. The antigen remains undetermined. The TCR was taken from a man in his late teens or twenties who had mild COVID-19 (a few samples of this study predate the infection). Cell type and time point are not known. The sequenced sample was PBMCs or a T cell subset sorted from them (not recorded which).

The CDR3 DNA reads TGTGCCAGCAGCCGGGGGCAGGGGGCTTACGAGCAGTACTTC. This translates into CASSRGQGAYEQYF. The rearrangement links TRBV5-5 to TRBJ2-7; 8 nucleotides match TRBD1. In germline, CDR1 is SGHKS, CDR2 YYEKEE (reference sequence). This CDR3 contains 14 residues. The V gene end was trimmed by 4 bases and the J gene end by 4 bases; junction bases not matched to a gene: 7.